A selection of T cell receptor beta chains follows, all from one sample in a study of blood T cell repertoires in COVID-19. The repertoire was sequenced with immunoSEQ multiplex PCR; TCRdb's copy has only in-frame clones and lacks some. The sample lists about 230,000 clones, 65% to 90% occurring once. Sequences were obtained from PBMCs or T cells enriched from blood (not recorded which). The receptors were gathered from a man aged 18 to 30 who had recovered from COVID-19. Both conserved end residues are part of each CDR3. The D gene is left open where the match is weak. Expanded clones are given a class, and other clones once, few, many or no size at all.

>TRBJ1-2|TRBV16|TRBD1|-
CASSQRQGRTYGYTF
TGTGCCAGCAGCCAGAGACAGGGGAGGACGTATGGCTACACCTTC
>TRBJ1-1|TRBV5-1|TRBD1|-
CASSFQGAGTEAFF
TGCGCCAGCAGCTTCCAGGGGGCGGGCACTGAAGCTTTCTTT
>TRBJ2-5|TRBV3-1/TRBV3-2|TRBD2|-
CASKWNGLASQETQYF
TGTGCCAGCAAATGGAACGGACTAGCATCCCAAGAGACCCAGTACTTC
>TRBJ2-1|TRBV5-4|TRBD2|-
CASSLVAGGPWFF
TGTGCCAGCAGCTTGGTAGCGGGAGGGCCCTGGTTCTTC
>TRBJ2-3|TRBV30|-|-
CAWTANRADTQYF
TGTGCCTGGACCGCAAACAGGGCAGATACGCAGTATTTT
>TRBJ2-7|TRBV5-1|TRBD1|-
CASSLADRGANYEQYF
TGCGCCAGCAGCTTGGCCGACAGGGGAGCTAACTACGAGCAGTACTTC
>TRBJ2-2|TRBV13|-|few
CASSLAQGTTGELFF
TGTGCCAGCAGCTTAGCCCAGGGCACCACCGGGGAGCTGTTTTTT
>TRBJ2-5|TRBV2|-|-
CASSDFETQYF
TGTGCCAGCAGTGACTTTGAGACCCAGTACTTC
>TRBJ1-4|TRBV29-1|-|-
CSVNTGPLNEKLFF
TGCAGCGTAAACACAGGGCCCCTTAATGAAAAACTGTTTTTT
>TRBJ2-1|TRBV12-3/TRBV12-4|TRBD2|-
CATASGVYNEQFF
TGTGCCACCGCTAGCGGGGTCTACAATGAGCAGTTCTTC
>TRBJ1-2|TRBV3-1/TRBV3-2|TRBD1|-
CASSPDRGIGYTF
TGTGCCAGCAGCCCGGACAGGGGTATTGGCTACACCTTC
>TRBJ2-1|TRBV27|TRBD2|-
CASRSSGTTLGNEQFF
TGTGCCAGCAGATCTTCCGGGACTACCTTGGGGAATGAGCAGTTCTTC
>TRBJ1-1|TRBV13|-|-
CASTDGQADYGAFF
TGTGCCAGCACGGACGGTCAGGCTGACTACGGAGCTTTCTTT
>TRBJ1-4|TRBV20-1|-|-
CSADSEKLFF
TGCAGTGCTGACAGTGAAAAACTGTTTTTT
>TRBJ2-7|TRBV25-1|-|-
CASSFPGEVEQYF
TGTGCCAGCAGTTTCCCCGGGGAGGTCGAGCAGTACTTC
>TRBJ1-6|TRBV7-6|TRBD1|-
CASSLSTGPNSPLHF
TGTGCCAGCAGCTTATCGACAGGGCCTAATTCACCCCTCCACTTT
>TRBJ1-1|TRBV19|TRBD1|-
CASSDRVNTEAFF
TGTGCCAGTAGTGACAGGGTCAACACTGAAGCTTTCTTT
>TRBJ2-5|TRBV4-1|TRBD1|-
CASSQAPTGWETQYF
TGCGCCAGCAGCCAAGCTCCGACAGGGTGGGAGACCCAGTACTTC
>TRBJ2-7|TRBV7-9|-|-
CASSFYSSYEQYF
TGTGCCAGCAGCTTTTACTCCTCCTACGAGCAGTACTTC
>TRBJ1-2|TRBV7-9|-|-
CASFNPGTGNYGYTF
TGTGCCAGCTTCAACCCCGGAACAGGAAACTATGGCTACACCTTC
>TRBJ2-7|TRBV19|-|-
CASSIGAEQYF
TGTGCCAGTAGTATTGGGGCAGAGCAGTACTTC
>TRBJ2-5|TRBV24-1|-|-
CATSSGETQYF
TGTGCCACCAGCAGTGGAGAGACCCAGTACTTC
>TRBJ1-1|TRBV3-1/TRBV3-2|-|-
CASRKVGGTEAFF
TGTGCCAGCCGCAAGGTAGGGGGCACTGAAGCTTTCTTT
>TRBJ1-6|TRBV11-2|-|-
CASSLGGGAGSPLHF
TGTGCCAGCAGCTTAGGTGGGGGCGCCGGTTCACCCCTCCACTTT
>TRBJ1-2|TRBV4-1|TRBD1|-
CASSPTGVVFGYTF
TGCGCCAGCAGCCCGACAGGGGTAGTTTTTGGCTACACCTTC
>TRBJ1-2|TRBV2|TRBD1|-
CASSKTGQGDGYTF
TGTGCCAGCAGTAAAACGGGACAGGGGGATGGCTACACCTTC
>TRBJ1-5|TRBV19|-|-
CASSIGQEGNQPQHF
TGTGCCAGTAGTATCGGGCAGGAGGGGAATCAGCCCCAGCATTTT
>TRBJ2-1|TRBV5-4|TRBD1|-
CASSLGDRANEQFF
TGTGCCAGCAGCTTGGGGGACAGGGCTAATGAGCAGTTCTTC
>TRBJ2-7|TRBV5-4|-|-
CASSLDLQGGTYEQYF
TGTGCCAGCAGCTTGGATCTACAGGGGGGGACCTACGAGCAGTACTTC
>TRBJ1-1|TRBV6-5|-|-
CASEQTRERGAFF
TGTGCCAGTGAGCAAACCAGGGAACGTGGAGCTTTCTTT
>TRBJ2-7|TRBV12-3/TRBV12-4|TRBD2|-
CASTLAGGHEQYF
TGTGCCAGCACCTTAGCGGGAGGGCACGAGCAGTACTTC
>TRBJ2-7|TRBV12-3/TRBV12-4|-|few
CASSLSDEQYF
TGTGCCAGCAGTTTATCGGACGAGCAGTACTTC
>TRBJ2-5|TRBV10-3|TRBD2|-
CAISSGLAEETQYF
TGTGCCATCAGTTCAGGACTAGCGGAAGAGACCCAGTACTTC
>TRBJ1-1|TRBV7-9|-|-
CASSPPWETNTEAFF
TGTGCCAGCAGCCCCCCTTGGGAGACGAACACTGAAGCTTTCTTT
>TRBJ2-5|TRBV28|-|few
CASSLARRGKETQYF
TGTGCCAGCAGTTTAGCGCGCAGGGGAAAAGAGACCCAGTACTTC